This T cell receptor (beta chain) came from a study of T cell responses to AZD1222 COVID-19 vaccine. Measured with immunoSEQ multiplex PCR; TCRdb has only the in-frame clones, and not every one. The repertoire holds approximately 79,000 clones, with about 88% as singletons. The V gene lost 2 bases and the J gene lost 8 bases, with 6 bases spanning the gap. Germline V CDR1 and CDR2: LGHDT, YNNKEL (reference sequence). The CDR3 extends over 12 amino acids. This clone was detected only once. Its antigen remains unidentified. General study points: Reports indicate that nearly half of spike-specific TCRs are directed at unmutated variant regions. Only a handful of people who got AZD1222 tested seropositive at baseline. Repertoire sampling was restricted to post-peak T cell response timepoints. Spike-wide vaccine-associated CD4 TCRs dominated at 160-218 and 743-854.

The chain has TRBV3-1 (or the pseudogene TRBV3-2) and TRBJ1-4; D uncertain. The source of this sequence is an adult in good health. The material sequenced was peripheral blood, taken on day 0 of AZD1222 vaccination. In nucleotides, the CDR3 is TGTGCCAGCAGCCAAATAGCCGAAAAACTGTTTTTT. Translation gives CASSQIAEKLFF.